The rows below give T cell receptor beta chains drawn from one sample of a study of blood T cell repertoires in COVID-19. Assay used: immunoSEQ multiplex PCR; TCRdb lists only in-frame clones, some missing. The table lists around 190,000 clones, about four fifths of them singletons, with approximately 9.9% in the top ten. The sample taken for sequencing was peripheral blood. The receptors derive from a woman aged 40 to 50 with COVID-19, enrolled during active disease. The CDR3 runs from the conserved cysteine through the conserved F or W. A D gene is named only where the DNA matches it firmly. Only some rows state a clone size, as once, few, many or a class for expanded clones.

TRBD1	TRBJ1-5	NA	TRBV19	TGTGCCAGTACCCGGCGGACAGGGTGGCAGCCCCAGCATTTT	CASTRRTGWQPQHF
NA	TRBJ1-1	NA	TRBV19	TGTGCCAGTAGTACCGTGCCCTCCGGGACTGAAGCTTTCTTT	CASSTVPSGTEAFF
TRBD1	TRBJ1-2	once	TRBV5-1	TGCGCCAGCAGCTTCGTGGGACAGGGAAACTATGGCTACACCTTC	CASSFVGQGNYGYTF
TRBD1	TRBJ2-3	few	TRBV16	TGTGCCAGCAGCCATCGATGGGACAGGGAGGCAGATACGCAGTATTTT	CASSHRWDREADTQYF
NA	TRBJ1-2	NA	TRBV2	TGTGCCAGCAGAAGGGGGGGGAACTATGGCTACACCTTC	CASRRGGNYGYTF
NA	TRBJ1-1	NA	TRBV9	TGTGCCAGCAGCCGGGGGTCTACGGACACTGAAGCTTTCTTT	CASSRGSTDTEAFF
NA	TRBJ2-3	NA	TRBV24-1	TGTGCCACCAGCCAAATAGATACGCAGTATTTT	CATSQIDTQYF
NA	TRBJ2-1	NA	TRBV5-1	TGCGCCAGCAGCTTGGAACCTTTGAGCTATGAGCAGTTCTTC	CASSLEPLSYEQFF
TRBD1	TRBJ2-7	NA	TRBV5-1	TGCGCCAGCGGGACGGACAGGGTCTACGAGCAGTACTTC	CASGTDRVYEQYF
NA	TRBJ1-2	NA	TRBV24-1	TGTGCCACCGATCGGGGTACTGTCCTCTATGGCTACACCTTC	CATDRGTVLYGYTF
NA	TRBJ2-7	NA	TRBV7-9	TGTGCCAGCAGCTTTCGCGTCGACGAGCAGTACTTC	CASSFRVDEQYF
NA	TRBJ2-5	NA	TRBV2	TGTGCCAGCCCCGACTCAACCGAGACCCAGTACTTC	CASPDSTETQYF
NA	TRBJ2-5	NA	TRBV18	TGTGCCAGCTCACCTGGACAGCAAGAGACCCAGTACTTC	CASSPGQQETQYF
NA	TRBJ1-2	NA	TRBV19	TGTGCCAGTAGTTCGACAGCTAACTATGGCTACACCTTC	CASSSTANYGYTF
TRBD1	TRBJ1-4	NA	TRBV6-5	TGTGCCACCAAAGGGGGACAGGGAGATGAAAAACTGTTTTTT	CATKGGQGDEKLFF
TRBD1	TRBJ1-2	NA	TRBV5-4	TGTGCCAGCACCTGGACAGGGAACTATGGCTACACCTTC	CASTWTGNYGYTF
NA	TRBJ1-3	NA	TRBV5-1	TGCGCCAGCAGCTTAACAGGGACTGGAAACACCATATATTTT	CASSLTGTGNTIYF
TRBD2	TRBJ2-1	NA	TRBV6-1	TGTGCCAGCAGTGACGGGGGGGCCTCCAATGAGCAGTTCTTC	CASSDGGASNEQFF
NA	TRBJ2-1	few	TRBV7-8	TGTGCCAGCAGCTTAGTCGGTAGCGGCTTCAATGAGCAGTTCTTC	CASSLVGSGFNEQFF
NA	TRBJ2-3	NA	TRBV30	TGTGCCTGGAGTACTATTCGAGATACGCAGTATTTT	CAWSTIRDTQYF
TRBD2	TRBJ2-2	NA	TRBV10-1	TGCGCCAGCAGTGAGGCTAGCGGGGGGAACACCGGGGAGCTGTTTTTT	CASSEASGGNTGELFF
NA	TRBJ1-1	NA	TRBV6-6	TGTGCCAGCAACTTAAGCGGGGGGCATAACACTGAAGCTTTCTTT	CASNLSGGHNTEAFF
TRBD2	TRBJ2-1	NA	TRBV5-4	TGTGCCAGCAGCTTGGGTAGCGGGAGGGCACCAAATGAGCAGTTCTTC	CASSLGSGRAPNEQFF
TRBD2	TRBJ2-1	NA	TRBV29-1	TGCAGCGTTGGGGGGGGCCGGCTAGCGGGACGGGAGCAGTTCTTC	CSVGGGRLAGREQFF
NA	TRBJ2-3	NA	TRBV20-1	TGCAGTGCTAGTCCCGCGGAGGAGAGCACAGATACGCAGTATTTT	CSASPAEESTDTQYF
NA	TRBJ2-1	NA	TRBV18	TGTGCCAGCTCACATAGCGATGGGAGCCCTCTCTACAATGAGCAGTTCTTC	CASSHSDGSPLYNEQFF
TRBD2	TRBJ2-1	NA	TRBV29-1	TGCAGCGTTGAAGGCATAGCGGGAGAGGATTACAATGAGCAGTTCTTC	CSVEGIAGEDYNEQFF
TRBD1	TRBJ1-6	NA	TRBV6-1	TGTGCCAGCAGTGAAGAAGTGACAGGGTTGTACTCCTATAATTCACCCCTCCACTTT	CASSEEVTGLYSYNSPLHF
NA	TRBJ1-4	NA	TRBV19	TGTGCCAGTAAAGGGAGCAGCGCTTTAGCCGCAACTAATGAAAAACTGTTTTTT	CASKGSSALAATNEKLFF
NA	TRBJ2-7	once	TRBV20-1	TGCAGTGCTAGTGAGCGGCGGGTTCTCTACGAGCAGTACTTC	CSASERRVLYEQYF
NA	TRBJ1-2	NA	TRBV19	TGTGCCAGTAGTATCCCGGGGCCAGGGGACTATGGCTACACCTTC	CASSIPGPGDYGYTF
NA	TRBJ1-5	NA	TRBV28	TGTGCCAGCAGTTCGGGGGGACAGCCCCAGCATTTT	CASSSGGQPQHF
NA	TRBJ2-1	few	TRBV6-6	TGTGCCAGCAGTCCTAGATATGAGCAGTTCTTC	CASSPRYEQFF
TRBD2	TRBJ2-1	few	TRBV29-1	TGCAGCGGACAAGGACCCGCGGGGGGGCGTTACAATGAGCAGTTCTTC	CSGQGPAGGRYNEQFF
NA	TRBJ2-2	NA	TRBV5-1	TGCGCCAGCAGCTTGAAGGGGCCGGGGGCCGGGGAGCTGTTTTTT	CASSLKGPGAGELFF
TRBD2	TRBJ2-3	NA	TRBV7-3	TGTGCCAGCAGCCCCGTTAGGCTAGCGGGTTCAGATACGCAGTATTTT	CASSPVRLAGSDTQYF
TRBD1	TRBJ1-5	NA	TRBV15	TGTGCCACCAGCAGGGACAGGGTTTGGGATCAGCCCCAGCATTTT	CATSRDRVWDQPQHF
NA	TRBJ2-1	NA	TRBV27	TGTGCCAGCAGCACAATCGTAGCATCTGAGCAGTTCTTC	CASSTIVASEQFF
TRBD1	TRBJ2-2	NA	TRBV6-6	TGTGCCAGCAGTTCGGGGCAGGGGGCGTTGGGGGAGCTGTTTTTT	CASSSGQGALGELFF
TRBD1	TRBJ2-1	NA	TRBV18	TGTGCCAGCTCATTGCTGCGGCGGGACAGGGGAGATGAGCAGTTCTTC	CASSLLRRDRGDEQFF
TRBD2	TRBJ2-3	NA	TRBV5-4	TGTGCCAGCAGCTCCCTAGCGGCGCTGGCAGATACGCAGTATTTT	CASSSLAALADTQYF
NA	TRBJ1-3	NA	TRBV30	TGTGCCTGGAGTGTAGAGAGAACTGGAAACACCATATATTTT	CAWSVERTGNTIYF
NA	TRBJ2-3	NA	TRBV5-1	TGCGCCAGCAGCTCCCGGGGGAGCACAGATACGCAGTATTTT	CASSSRGSTDTQYF
NA	TRBJ2-5	NA	TRBV4-2	TGTGCCAGCAGTCCCGACCTCCGGACTATGGTATTCCAGTACTTC	CASSPDLRTMVFQYF
NA	TRBJ2-1	NA	TRBV9	TGTGCCAGCAGCGTTCTCCTAAGGGGTGAGCAGTTCTTC	CASSVLLRGEQFF
NA	TRBJ1-2	NA	TRBV18	TGTGCCAGCTCATTAAATCCGGGCCGGAGGGATGGCTACACCTTC	CASSLNPGRRDGYTF
NA	TRBJ2-2	once	TRBV6-6	TGTGCCAGCAGAACAGGAAGGAACACCGGGGAGCTGTTTTTT	CASRTGRNTGELFF